These T cell receptor beta chains were read from a single sample in a study of cytomegalovirus exposure and HLA in healthy donors. The method was immunoSEQ multiplex PCR; TCRdb's version includes in-frame clones alone and lacks a portion of them. The sample includes 120,000 to 150,000 clones, around 65% of them seen just once. The specimen was PBMCs. The receptors derive from a male donor in good health and CMV-seronegative. Both conserved end residues are part of each CDR3. The D gene is left open where the match is weak. Not every row has a clone size; where given, it reads once, few, many or a size class.

CDR3 DNA | CDR3 protein | CDR3 length | J gene | clone size | V gene | D gene
TGTGCCAGCAGTTCGGGGACAGCGGCGTACGAGCAGTACTTC | CASSSGTAAYEQYF | 14 | TRBJ2-7 | NA | TRBV27 | TRBD1
TGTGCCAGCAGTTACTTTAGCCCACCACGGGACACCATATATTTT | CASSYFSPPRDTIYF | 15 | TRBJ1-3 | NA | TRBV6-5 | NA
TGTGCCAGCAGCTTAGTACACAACCAAGAGACCCAGTACTTC | CASSLVHNQETQYF | 14 | TRBJ2-5 | few | TRBV7-2 | NA
TGTGCCAGCACCCAGGGGCCCTCTAGCACAGATACGCAGTATTTT | CASTQGPSSTDTQYF | 15 | TRBJ2-3 | few | TRBV7-3 | NA
TGTGCCAGCAGCTTTGGACTAGCGTTCTCCTACGAGCAGTACTTC | CASSFGLAFSYEQYF | 15 | TRBJ2-7 | NA | TRBV7-2 | TRBD2
TGTGCCAGCAGGCGAGTAGCGTCGACGTACGAGCAGTACTTC | CASRRVASTYEQYF | 14 | TRBJ2-7 | few | TRBV2 | NA
TGTGCCAGCAGCTTGTCCAGGACAGGCTACGAGCAGTACTTC | CASSLSRTGYEQYF | 14 | TRBJ2-7 | NA | TRBV5-4 | TRBD1
TGTGCCTGGAGTGGAGGGGGCAACTACGAGCAGTACTTC | CAWSGGGNYEQYF | 13 | TRBJ2-7 | NA | TRBV30 | TRBD1
TGTGCCAGCAGCCTGACAGGGGGCCTAACCTACAATGAGCAGTTCTTC | CASSLTGGLTYNEQFF | 16 | TRBJ2-1 | NA | TRBV11-2 | TRBD1
TGTGCCAGCAGCTTAGTCAGAGGGGGCTCCTACGAGCAGTACTTC | CASSLVRGGSYEQYF | 15 | TRBJ2-7 | NA | TRBV7-9 | NA
TGTGCCAGCAGCTTAAGGTCCGCGGATCGGGTCGGCTACACCTTC | CASSLRSADRVGYTF | 15 | TRBJ1-2 | NA | TRBV7-2 | NA
TGTGCCAGCAGTTACGGACTAATAGGTCATTCACCCCTCCACTTT | CASSYGLIGHSPLHF | 15 | TRBJ1-6 | few | TRBV6-6 | NA
TGTGCCAGCAGTTTATGGGGCGAGGATACGCAGTATTTT | CASSLWGEDTQYF | 13 | TRBJ2-3 | NA | TRBV28 | NA
TGTGCCAGCAGCTCCAGTGGGATGGGGGAGGCGAATGAGCAGTTCTTC | CASSSSGMGEANEQFF | 16 | TRBJ2-1 | NA | TRBV11-2 | NA
TGCGCCAGCAGCTTGAATCCGGCGGGGGGCACAGATACGCAGTATTTT | CASSLNPAGGTDTQYF | 16 | TRBJ2-3 | NA | TRBV5-1 | TRBD2
TGTGCCAGCAGTGGGCAGGGGTTCTCTGGAAACACCATATATTTT | CASSGQGFSGNTIYF | 15 | TRBJ1-3 | NA | TRBV2 | NA
TGTGCCAGCGCAGCCGACTCCTCCTACAATGAGCAGTTCTTC | CASAADSSYNEQFF | 14 | TRBJ2-1 | NA | TRBV7-3 | NA
TGTGCCACCGGACTGACTGCTGACACAGATACGCAGTATTTT | CATGLTADTDTQYF | 14 | TRBJ2-3 | NA | TRBV19 | NA
TGCGCCAGCAGCCAAGGCCCTCCGCGGGGCCTCCAAGAGACCCAGTACTTC | CASSQGPPRGLQETQYF | 17 | TRBJ2-5 | once | TRBV4-1 | NA
TGTGCCAGCAGCCTCAGGGGAAGCTCCTACAATGAGCAGTTCTTC | CASSLRGSSYNEQFF | 15 | TRBJ2-1 | NA | TRBV7-2 | NA
TGTGCCAGCAGTTACGACTTCCTTAACACAGATACGCAGTATTTT | CASSYDFLNTDTQYF | 15 | TRBJ2-3 | NA | TRBV6-7 | NA
TGTGCCAGCCAGGGTGGACTAGCGGCAGCCAAAAACATTCAGTACTTC | CASQGGLAAAKNIQYF | 16 | TRBJ2-4 | few | TRBV6-6 | TRBD2
TGTGCCAGCAGCGCCATGGGACAGGGTAATTCGTCACCCCTCCACTTT | CASSAMGQGNSSPLHF | 16 | TRBJ1-6 | few | TRBV7-2 | TRBD1
TGTGCCAGCAGTGACGGACGGGAACTCTACGAGCAGTACTTC | CASSDGRELYEQYF | 14 | TRBJ2-7 | NA | TRBV27 | NA
TGTGCCAGCAGCAAAGCACAGGCCTTCTCTGGGGCCAACGTCCTGACTTTC | CASSKAQAFSGANVLTF | 17 | TRBJ2-6 | NA | TRBV21-1 | NA
TGCGCCAGCAGCTCGGAGGGACTCTTGGCTCCCGAGCAGTACTTC | CASSSEGLLAPEQYF | 15 | TRBJ2-7 | NA | TRBV5-1 | NA
TGTGCCAGTAGTTCAATCCGGGGTACCGGGACAGGGGGACCCGGGGGCTCTGGAAACACCATATATTTT | CASSSIRGTGTGGPGGSGNTIYF | 23 | TRBJ1-3 | NA | TRBV19 | TRBD1
TGTGCCAGTAGGCGGACAGGGGCACAAGAGACCCAGTACTTC | CASRRTGAQETQYF | 14 | TRBJ2-5 | few | TRBV19 | TRBD1
TGCAGCGTTGAAGTTGGGACTAGCGGGGGGCTTACCCAGTACTTC | CSVEVGTSGGLTQYF | 15 | TRBJ2-5 | NA | TRBV29-1 | TRBD2
TGTGCCAGCAGTACGCCTCAGGGGGCACTCTACGAGCAGTACTTC | CASSTPQGALYEQYF | 15 | TRBJ2-7 | NA | TRBV7-8 | TRBD1
TGTGCCAGCAGGCACAGGGGAGCCTATGGCTACACCTTC | CASRHRGAYGYTF | 13 | TRBJ1-2 | NA | TRBV28 | TRBD1
TGCGCCAGCAGCTTGGAAGCAGGGCTGGAGACCCAGTACTTC | CASSLEAGLETQYF | 14 | TRBJ2-5 | NA | TRBV5-1 | NA
TGTGCCAGCAGCCCCGAACTGACAGAGGCCTACGAGCAGTACTTC | CASSPELTEAYEQYF | 15 | TRBJ2-7 | NA | TRBV5-6 | NA
TGCGCCAGCAGCTTGGCAGGTCGGGGGGGCCTCTACGAGCAGTACTTC | CASSLAGRGGLYEQYF | 16 | TRBJ2-7 | few | TRBV5-1 | TRBD2
TGTGCCAGCACCCAACGCAGGGGCCTCTATGGCTACACCTTC | CASTQRRGLYGYTF | 14 | TRBJ1-2 | NA | TRBV11-2 | NA
TGTGCCAGCAGTTACTCAGGGAGCTCCTACAATGAGCAGTTCTTC | CASSYSGSSYNEQFF | 15 | TRBJ2-1 | NA | TRBV6-5 | NA
TGCGCCAGCAGCCAGGAGGTTAACACTGAAGCTTTCTTT | CASSQEVNTEAFF | 13 | TRBJ1-1 | NA | TRBV5-1 | NA
TGTGCCACCAGCAGAGATTTGTCGGAAGCTTTCTTT | CATSRDLSEAFF | 12 | TRBJ1-1 | once | TRBV15 | NA
TGTGCCAGCAGCCAAGGACCTTTAAGGAGCGGTGAAAAACTGTTTTTT | CASSQGPLRSGEKLFF | 16 | TRBJ1-4 | NA | TRBV4-2 | NA
TGTGCCTGGAGATCAGGGTTCCGAGCTGGAAACACCATATATTTT | CAWRSGFRAGNTIYF | 15 | TRBJ1-3 | once | TRBV30 | NA
TGTGCCAGCAAGGCAGGGGTAAACACCGGGGAGCTGTTTTTT | CASKAGVNTGELFF | 14 | TRBJ2-2 | NA | TRBV2 | NA
TGTGCCAGCAATTGGAATGCCGGGAAACAAGAGACCCAGTACTTC | CASNWNAGKQETQYF | 15 | TRBJ2-5 | NA | TRBV5-4 | NA
TGTGCCAGCAGCATACAGGGATACTATGGCTACACCTTC | CASSIQGYYGYTF | 13 | TRBJ1-2 | NA | TRBV28 | NA
TGCGCCAGCAGAGAGGGGGCTAGCACAGATACGCAGTATTTT | CASREGASTDTQYF | 14 | TRBJ2-3 | NA | TRBV5-1 | TRBD1
TGTGCCAGCAGGGTAGGACAGGGAGCGGGAGAGCAGTACTTC | CASRVGQGAGEQYF | 14 | TRBJ2-7 | NA | TRBV27 | NA
TGTGCCAGCAGTTTCCGATCCCGGGAGACCCAGTACTTC | CASSFRSRETQYF | 13 | TRBJ2-5 | NA | TRBV27 | NA
TGCGCCAGCAGCCAAGGTCGGCAGGGATATTATGGCTACACCTTC | CASSQGRQGYYGYTF | 15 | TRBJ1-2 | NA | TRBV4-3 | NA
TGTGCCAGCTCACCGCAACTAGCGGGGAACCAAGAGACCCAGTACTTC | CASSPQLAGNQETQYF | 16 | TRBJ2-5 | once | TRBV18 | TRBD2
TGTGCCAGCAGTAGGACAGGGGGGACCTATGGCTACACCTTC | CASSRTGGTYGYTF | 14 | TRBJ1-2 | NA | TRBV6-5 | TRBD1
TGCGCCAGCAGCTTGGTCGGGGACAGCTACTACGAGCAGTACTTC | CASSLVGDSYYEQYF | 15 | TRBJ2-7 | NA | TRBV5-1 | TRBD1
TGTGCCAGCAGTTACTCGCCAGGGTATGGCTACACCTTC | CASSYSPGYGYTF | 13 | TRBJ1-2 | NA | TRBV6-5 | NA
TGTGCCAGCAGCTCCAGGACAACTAATGAAAAACTGTTTTTT | CASSSRTTNEKLFF | 14 | TRBJ1-4 | NA | TRBV5-6 | NA
TGTGCCAGCAGCATTGGACAGGGCGAAGAGACCCAGTACTTC | CASSIGQGEETQYF | 14 | TRBJ2-5 | once | TRBV7-9 | TRBD1
TGTGCCAGCAGTTACTCAATAGACAGTAACTACGAGCAGTACTTC | CASSYSIDSNYEQYF | 15 | TRBJ2-7 | few | TRBV6-5 | NA
TGTGCCAGCAGTCCAGGGGGCTCTTCCTACGAGCAGTACTTC | CASSPGGSSYEQYF | 14 | TRBJ2-7 | NA | TRBV27 | TRBD1
TGTGCCAGCAGTGTGAACAGGGGGGTGAGCAATCAGCCCCAGCATTTT | CASSVNRGVSNQPQHF | 16 | TRBJ1-5 | NA | TRBV2 | TRBD1
TGTGCCAGCAGCTCCTCTTGGGTTAGCGGGGGAGGCGGGGAGCTGTTTTTT | CASSSSWVSGGGGELFF | 17 | TRBJ2-2 | few | TRBV11-3 | TRBD2
TGTGCCAGCAGCTCAGGGGACTACGAGCAGTACTTC | CASSSGDYEQYF | 12 | TRBJ2-7 | NA | TRBV6-5 | NA